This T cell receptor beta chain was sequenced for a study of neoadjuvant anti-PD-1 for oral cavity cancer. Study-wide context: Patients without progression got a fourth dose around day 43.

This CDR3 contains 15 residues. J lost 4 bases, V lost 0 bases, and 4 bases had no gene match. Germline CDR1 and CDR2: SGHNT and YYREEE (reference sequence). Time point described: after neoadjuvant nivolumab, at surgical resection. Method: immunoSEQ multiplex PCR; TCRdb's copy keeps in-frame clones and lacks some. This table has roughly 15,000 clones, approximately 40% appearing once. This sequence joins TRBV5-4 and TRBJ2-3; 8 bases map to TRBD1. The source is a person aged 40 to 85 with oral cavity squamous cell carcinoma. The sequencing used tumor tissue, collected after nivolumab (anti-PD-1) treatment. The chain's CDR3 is CASSLEGQGSDTQYF. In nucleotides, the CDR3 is TGTGCCAGCAGCTTGGAAGGACAGGGCTCAGATACGCAGTATTTT.